The 23 T cell receptor beta chains in this list originate from one sample, sequenced in a study of identical twins. TCRdb analysed the 5' RACE reads with MiXCR anew, one entry per CDR3 protein. The sample consists of some 1,700,000 distinct CDR3 sequences, under 35% of them appearing once. The sequencing input was cord blood. These receptor sequences come from a newborn girl in good health.

The chain is built from TRBV20-1 and TRBJ2-1; TRBD2 matches at 14 bases. J gave up 2 bases and V 5 bases, and 5 bases lay outside the gene matches. This CDR3 contains 16 residues. CDR1 and CDR2 (germline): DFQATT, SNEGSKA (reference sequence). CDR3 in amino acids: CSAQTSGRAPYNEQFF. CDR3 bases: TGCAGTGCTCAGACTAGCGGGAGGGCCCCCTACAATGAGCAGTTCTTC.

This clonotype showed up just a few times. J is TRBJ2-2 and V is TRBV10-3; D call uncertain. Germline V gene lookup returns CDR1 ENHRY and CDR2 SYGVKD. The CDR3 totals 15 residues. Trimming removed 4 bases from V and 0 bases from J, with 9 bases in between. CDR3 protein: CAISGSQANTGELFF. The CDR3 bases are TGTGCCATCAGTGGAAGCCAAGCGAACACCGGGGAGCTGTTTTTT.

At least ten counts were recorded for this clonotype. V and J are TRBV4-2 and TRBJ2-7; TRBD2 aligns across 7 bases. With V trimmed by 3 bases and J by 4 bases, 3 bases remained unmatched. In germline, CDR1 is LGHNA, CDR2 YNFKEQ. The CDR3 totals 13 residues. This CDR3 is CASSQAGDYEQYF. For the CDR3, the DNA is TGTGCCAGCAGCCAGGCGGGGGATTACGAGCAGTACTTC.

This clonotype occurred a few times. This chain links TRBV6-6 with TRBJ2-3, with D perhaps matching TRBD1 or TRBD2 (5 bases each). With 2 bases removed from V and 11 bases from J, the gap between germline ends came to 8 bases. CDR1 is MNHNY and CDR2 is SVGAGI in the germline V gene (reference sequence). The CDR3 consists of 11 residues. The CDR3 loop is CASSYGGWQYF. DNA of the CDR3: TGTGCCAGCAGTTACGGGGGATGGCAGTATTTT.

The chain has TRBV5-6 and TRBJ1-2; possibly TRBD1 for D (6 bases). V was pared by 0 bases and J by 6 bases, with 12 bases between. In germline, CDR1 is SGHDT, CDR2 YYEEEE. This CDR3 contains 14 residues. CDR3 loop: CASSLGTVGDGYTF. The CDR3 DNA reads TGTGCCAGCAGCTTGGGGACAGTCGGAGATGGCTACACCTTC.

The rearrangement joins TRBV15 to TRBJ2-7; 7 bases are a match to TRBD1. The germline CDR1 and CDR2 sequences are LNHNV and YYDKDF (reference sequence). J lost 3 bases, V lost 5 bases, and 10 bases had no gene match. The length of the CDR3 is 15 residues. The chain's CDR3 is CATSPSGQGVYEQYF. DNA for the CDR3: TGTGCCACCAGCCCAAGCGGCCAGGGGGTCTACGAGCAGTACTTC. The full variable domain, its missing parts supplied by reference TRBV15 and TRBJ2-7, is DAMVIQNPRYQVTQFGKPVTLSCSQTLNHNVMYWYQQKSSQAPKLLFHYYDKDFNNEADTPDNFQSRRPNTSFCFLDIRSPGLGDTAMYLCATSPSGQGVYEQYFGPGTRLTVT.

In the case of this clonotype: One end of the junction fails to match germline, which may point to a read error. The chain links TRBV10-1 to TRBJ2-3; no definite D call. CDR3 size: 13 residues. Germline CDR1 and CDR2: WNHNN and SYGVQD (reference sequence). The CDR3 reads CACSVRSTDTQYF. Here the CDR3 DNA reads TGCGCCTGCAGTGTGAGAAGCACAGATACGCAGTATTTT.

This chain uses TRBV29-1 with TRBJ1-1, with no clear D. The CDR3 has 11 residues. Trimming cost V 7 bases and J 10 bases, with 16 bases left between them. Germline lookup yields CDR1 SQVTM and CDR2 ANQGSEA. CDR3 nucleotides: TGCAGCGCCAGCGGACCTAACCTAGCTTTCTTT. This translates into CSASGPNLAFF. The complete variable domain, with remaining parts taken from reference TRBV29-1 and TRBJ1-1, reads SAVISQKPSRDICQRGTSLTIQCQVDSQVTMMFWYRQQPGQSLTLIATANQGSEATYESGFVIDKFPISRPNLTFSTLTVSNMSPEDSSIYLCSASGPNLAFFGQGTRLTVV.

CDR3 amino acids: CASSVRLHLAYEQYF. The CDR3 coding sequence is TGTGCCAGCAGTGTTAGACTGCACCTAGCCTACGAGCAGTACTTC. The chain has TRBV6-1 and TRBJ2-7; D is unresolved. Trimming cost V 4 bases and J 2 bases, with 15 bases left between them. CDR3 length: 15 residues. Germline assignment: CDR1 MNHNS and CDR2 SASEGT.

Only a few counts were recorded for this clonotype. The rearrangement uses TRBV5-1 and TRBJ2-1; D might be TRBD1 or TRBD2, each matching 5 bases. Germline CDR1 and CDR2: SGHRS and YFSETQ. V lost 0 bases to trimming and J lost 5 bases, with 9 bases between them. The CDR3 has 14 residues. CDR3 sequence: CASSLEVGDNEQFF. In nucleotides, the CDR3 is TGCGCCAGCAGCTTGGAAGTGGGGGACAATGAGCAGTTCTTC.

V is TRBV4-1 and J is TRBJ1-1; unclear D gene. Germline CDR1 MGHRA, CDR2 YSYEKL. V lost 4 bases, J lost 3 bases, and 18 bases lay in between. This CDR3 spans 16 amino acids. CDR3 in amino acids: CASSLRALGPDTEAFF. CDR3 coding DNA: TGCGCCAGCAGCCTACGCGCTTTAGGGCCGGACACTGAAGCTTTCTTT.

The genes are TRBV7-9 and TRBJ2-5, with D possibly matching TRBD2 (5 bases). The end of the DNA is better explained by TRBJ2-7, so the J call may be wrong. The CDR3 length is 9 residues. Per the germline V gene, CDR1 is SEHNR and CDR2 is FQNEAQ (reference sequence). In nucleotides, the CDR3 is TGTAGTAGCGCTAGCGAGCAGTACTTC. Its protein product is CSSASEQYF.

This clonotype has only a few counts. This chain joins TRBV6-6 and TRBJ2-6; no reliable D call. The germline CDR1 and CDR2 sequences are MNHNY and SVGAGI (reference sequence). The CDR3 contains 15 residues. V lost 5 bases and J lost 0, with 8 bases in between. The CDR3 reads CASSPTLSGANVLTF. CDR3 nucleotides: TGTGCCAGCAGTCCGACTCTCTCTGGGGCCAACGTCCTGACTTTC.

This clonotype has more than one count but fewer than ten. This sequence joins TRBV28 and TRBJ2-1; a possible D gene is TRBD1 (6 bases). The last part of the DNA fits TRBJ2-7 better; the J call may be wrong. The CDR3 runs 11 residues. Germline CDR1 MDHEN, CDR2 SYDVKM. The CDR3 DNA sequence: TGTGCCAGCAGGGGGGACAATGAGCAGTACTTC. Translation gives CASRGDNEQYF.

The J gene is TRBJ2-7, the V gene TRBV13; D is ambiguous. The CDR3 contains 15 residues. Trimming stripped 0 bases from V and 7 bases from J, with 16 bases between. Germline loops: CDR1 PRHDT, CDR2 FYEKMQ (reference sequence). As DNA, the CDR3 is TGTGCCAGCAGCTTAGGAGACGGAACTTACAATGAGCAGTACTTC. This encodes CASSLGDGTYNEQYF.

In its sample, this clonotype was seen a few times. The chain couples TRBV20-1 to TRBJ2-5; D perhaps matches TRBD1 (6 bases). Deletions cut 4 bases from V and 4 bases from J, with 10 bases between. Germline values: CDR1 DFQATT, CDR2 SNEGSKA (reference sequence). The CDR3 totals 12 residues. The CDR3 loop reads CSATDRLETQYF. CDR3 nucleotides: TGCAGTGCTACCGACAGGCTAGAGACCCAGTACTTC.

CDR3 sequence: CASSKVRAGHPDYEQYF. The CDR3 bases are TGTGCCAGCAGCAAAGTTCGGGCAGGGCATCCCGACTACGAGCAGTACTTC. The chain combines TRBV21-1 with TRBJ2-7; the table's D call TRBD2 went unverified against the DNA. TRBV21-1 has pseudogene status. The CDR3 loop spans 17 amino acids.

This clonotype has a handful of counts. The genes are TRBV6-1 and TRBJ2-7; no clear D. Between the trimmed V and J ends, which lost 3 bases and 12 bases, there was a span of 15 bases. Germline-derived CDR1 and CDR2 are MNHNS and SASEGT. The length of the CDR3 is 12 residues. CDR3 residues: CASSEIRVKVYF. CDR3 coding DNA: TGTGCCAGCAGTGAGATAAGGGTTAAGGTGTACTTC.

This clonotype was found a few times. V and J are TRBV13 and TRBJ2-1; 11 bases line up with TRBD2. The ends lost 5 bases at V and 3 bases at J; junction bases unmatched: 6. There are 16 residues in the CDR3. From germline, CDR1 is PRHDT and CDR2 FYEKMQ (reference sequence). The CDR3 sequence: CASSLGTSGFYNEQFF. The DNA for the CDR3 is TGTGCCAGCAGCCTCGGGACTAGCGGTTTCTACAATGAGCAGTTCTTC.

This sequence joins TRBV20-1 and TRBJ1-4, with TRBD1 as a possible D gene (5 bases). This CDR3 region has 13 residues. V shed 0 bases and J shed 8 bases, with 10 bases lying between them. Germline V gene lookup returns CDR1 DFQATT and CDR2 SNEGSKA (reference sequence). The CDR3 DNA is TGCAGTGCTAGAGACGGCAGGGACGAAAAACTGTTTTTT. Translating gives CSARDGRDEKLFF.

There are many counts of this clonotype. The genes are TRBV13 and TRBJ2-7, with TRBD2 matching 8 bases. In germline, CDR1 is PRHDT, CDR2 FYEKMQ (reference sequence). After removal of 4 bases from V and 1 base from J, the junction contained 9 bases not matched to a gene. The CDR3 extends over 16 amino acids. Written as DNA, the CDR3 is TGTGCCAGCAGCTCCCGGGGACTAGTCTCTTCCTACGAGCAGTACTTC. It codes for CASSSRGLVSSYEQYF.

V gene TRBV19 combines with J gene TRBJ2-1; D perhaps matches TRBD1 (5 bases). The germline gives CDR1 LNHDA, CDR2 SQIVND (reference sequence). Trimming stripped 0 bases from V and 0 bases from J, with 9 bases between. The CDR3 is 16 amino acids. Here the CDR3 reads CASSIEGVSSYNEQFF. DNA for the CDR3: TGTGCCAGTAGTATAGAAGGGGTTAGCTCCTACAATGAGCAGTTCTTC.

The chain couples TRBV20-1 to TRBJ2-1; possibly TRBD1 for D (5 bases). The end of the DNA is better explained by TRBJ2-7, so the J call may be wrong. The CDR3 runs to 12 residues. CDR1 and CDR2 from the germline V gene are DFQATT and SNEGSKA (reference sequence). DNA for the CDR3: TGCAGTGCTAGAGGGGGCGACAATGAGCAGTACTTC. Protein sequence: CSARGGDNEQYF.